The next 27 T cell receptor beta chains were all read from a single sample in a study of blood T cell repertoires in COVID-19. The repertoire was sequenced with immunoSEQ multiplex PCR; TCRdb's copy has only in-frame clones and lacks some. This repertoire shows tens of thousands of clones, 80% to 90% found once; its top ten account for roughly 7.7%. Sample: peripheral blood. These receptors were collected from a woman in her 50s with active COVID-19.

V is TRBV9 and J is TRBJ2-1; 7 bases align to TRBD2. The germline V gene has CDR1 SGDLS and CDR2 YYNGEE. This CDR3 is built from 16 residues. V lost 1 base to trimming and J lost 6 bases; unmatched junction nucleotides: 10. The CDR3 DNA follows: TGTGCCAGCAGCGTAAGGGCTAGCGGCTATGGCAATGAGCAGTTCTTC. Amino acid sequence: CASSVRASGYGNEQFF.

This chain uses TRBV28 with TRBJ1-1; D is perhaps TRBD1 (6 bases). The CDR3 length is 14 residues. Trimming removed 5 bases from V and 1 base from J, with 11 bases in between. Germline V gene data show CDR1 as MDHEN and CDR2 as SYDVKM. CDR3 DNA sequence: TGTGCCAGCAGTATACCGACAGGGAACACTGAAGCTTTCTTT. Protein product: CASSIPTGNTEAFF. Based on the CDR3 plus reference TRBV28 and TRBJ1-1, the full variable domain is DVKVTQSSRYLVKRTGEKVFLECVQDMDHENMFWYRQDPGLGLRLIYFSYDVKMKEKGDIPEGYSVSREKKERFSLILESASTNQTSMYLCASSIPTGNTEAFFGQGTRLTVV.

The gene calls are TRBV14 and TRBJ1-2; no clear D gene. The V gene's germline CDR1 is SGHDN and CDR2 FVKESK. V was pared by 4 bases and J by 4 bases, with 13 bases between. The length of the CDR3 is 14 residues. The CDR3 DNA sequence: TGTGCCAGCAGCCTCACGGGAGGACTCTATGGCTACACCTTC. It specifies CASSLTGGLYGYTF. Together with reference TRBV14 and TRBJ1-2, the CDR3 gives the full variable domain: EAGVTQFPSHSVIEKGQTVTLRCDPISGHDNLYWYRRVMGKEIKFLLHFVKESKQDESGMPNNRFLAERTGGTYSTLKVQPAELEDSGVYFCASSLTGGLYGYTFGSGTRLTVV.

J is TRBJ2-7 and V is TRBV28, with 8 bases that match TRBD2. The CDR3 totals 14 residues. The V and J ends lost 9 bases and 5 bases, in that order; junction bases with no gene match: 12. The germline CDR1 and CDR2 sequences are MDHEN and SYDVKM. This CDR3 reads CASGFSGGRDEQYF. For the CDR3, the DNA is TGTGCCAGTGGCTTTTCGGGGGGGCGCGACGAGCAGTACTTC.

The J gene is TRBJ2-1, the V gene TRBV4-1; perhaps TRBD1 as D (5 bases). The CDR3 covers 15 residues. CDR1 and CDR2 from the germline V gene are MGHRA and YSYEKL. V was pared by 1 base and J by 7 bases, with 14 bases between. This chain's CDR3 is CASSQGYNRKNEQFF. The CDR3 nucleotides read TGCGCCAGCAGCCAAGGATACAACAGGAAGAATGAGCAGTTCTTC.

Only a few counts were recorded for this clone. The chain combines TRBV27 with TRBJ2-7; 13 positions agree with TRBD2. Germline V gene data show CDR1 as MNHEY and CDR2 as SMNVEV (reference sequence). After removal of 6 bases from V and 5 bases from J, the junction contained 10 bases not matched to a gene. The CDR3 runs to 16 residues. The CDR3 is CASRGLAGLSSDEQYF. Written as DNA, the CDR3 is TGTGCCAGCAGGGGACTAGCGGGGCTCTCCTCTGACGAGCAGTACTTC.

The CDR3 spells CASRATSGSSYNEQFF. The DNA for the CDR3 is TGTGCCAGCAGGGCGACTAGCGGGAGCTCCTACAATGAGCAGTTCTTC. This chain links TRBV2 with TRBJ2-1, with 12 bases matching TRBD2. With 6 bases clipped from V and 0 bases from J, the junction kept 3 bases outside the gene matches. Germline CDR1 reads SNHLY; CDR2 reads FYNNEI. The CDR3 is 16 amino acids.

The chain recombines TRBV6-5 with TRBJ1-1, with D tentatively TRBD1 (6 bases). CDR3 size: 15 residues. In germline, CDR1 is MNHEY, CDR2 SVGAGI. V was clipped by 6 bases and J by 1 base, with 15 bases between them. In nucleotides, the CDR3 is TGTGCCAGCAGAAAAAACGAAGGGGGGAACACTGAAGCTTTCTTT. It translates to CASRKNEGGNTEAFF.

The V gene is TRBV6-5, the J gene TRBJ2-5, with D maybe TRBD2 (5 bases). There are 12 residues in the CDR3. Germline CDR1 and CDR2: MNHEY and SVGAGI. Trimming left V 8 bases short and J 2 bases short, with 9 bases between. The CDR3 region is CASLGVQETQYF. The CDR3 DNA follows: TGTGCCAGCCTCGGGGTGCAAGAGACCCAGTACTTC.

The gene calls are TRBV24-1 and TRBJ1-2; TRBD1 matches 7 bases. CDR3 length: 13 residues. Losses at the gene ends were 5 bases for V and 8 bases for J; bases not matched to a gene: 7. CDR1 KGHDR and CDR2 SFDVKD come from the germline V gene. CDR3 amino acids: CATSARGQGGYTF. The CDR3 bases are TGTGCCACCAGTGCAAGGGGGCAGGGGGGCTACACCTTC.

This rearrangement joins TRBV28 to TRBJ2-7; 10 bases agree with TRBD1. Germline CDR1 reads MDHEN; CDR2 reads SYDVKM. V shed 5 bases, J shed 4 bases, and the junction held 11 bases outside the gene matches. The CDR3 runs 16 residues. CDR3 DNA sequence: TGTGCCAGCAGTCCGCTGACAGGGGGCTTTTTGTACGAGCAGTACTTC. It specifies CASSPLTGGFLYEQYF.

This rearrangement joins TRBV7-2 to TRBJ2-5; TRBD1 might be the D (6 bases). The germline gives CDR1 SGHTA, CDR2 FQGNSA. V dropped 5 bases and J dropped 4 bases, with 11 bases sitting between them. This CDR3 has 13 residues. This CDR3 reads CASSTGQRETQYF. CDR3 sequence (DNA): TGTGCCAGCAGCACCGGACAGAGAGAGACCCAGTACTTC. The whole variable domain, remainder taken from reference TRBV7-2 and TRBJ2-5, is GAGVSQSPSNKVTEKGKDVELRCDPISGHTALYWYRQSLGQGLEFLIYFQGNSAPDKSGLPSDRFSAERTGGSVSTLTIQRTQQEDSAVYLCASSTGQRETQYFGPGTRLLVL.

CDR3 coding DNA: TGTGCCAGCAGTCGCCTTGGACAGGGAACGGAGACCCAGTACTTC. It encodes CASSRLGQGTETQYF. This rearrangement joins TRBV5-4 to TRBJ2-5; 8 nucleotides line up with TRBD1. This CDR3 region has 15 residues. The germline CDR1 and CDR2 sequences are SGHNT and YYREEE (reference sequence). V shed 5 bases and J 5 bases; nucleotides not matched to a gene: 11.

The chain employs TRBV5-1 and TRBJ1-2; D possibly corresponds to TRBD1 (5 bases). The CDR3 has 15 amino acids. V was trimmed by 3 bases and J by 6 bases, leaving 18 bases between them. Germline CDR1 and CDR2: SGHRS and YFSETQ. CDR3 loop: CASSSGVGDGHGYTF. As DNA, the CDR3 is TGCGCCAGCAGCTCGGGGGTCGGGGATGGGCATGGCTACACCTTC.

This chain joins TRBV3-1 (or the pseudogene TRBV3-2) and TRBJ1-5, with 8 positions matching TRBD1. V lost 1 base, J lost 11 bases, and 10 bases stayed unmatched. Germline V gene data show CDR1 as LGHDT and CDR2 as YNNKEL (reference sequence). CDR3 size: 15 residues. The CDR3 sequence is CASSQVQGAPMAQHF. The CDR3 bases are TGTGCCAGCAGCCAAGTTCAGGGGGCTCCAATGGCCCAGCATTTT.

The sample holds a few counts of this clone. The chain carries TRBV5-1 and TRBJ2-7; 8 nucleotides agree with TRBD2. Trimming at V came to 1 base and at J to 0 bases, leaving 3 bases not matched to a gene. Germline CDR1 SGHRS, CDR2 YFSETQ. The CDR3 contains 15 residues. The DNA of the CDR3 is TGCGCCAGCAGCTTGTTTCTAGCGGGCTCCTACGAGCAGTACTTC. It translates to CASSLFLAGSYEQYF. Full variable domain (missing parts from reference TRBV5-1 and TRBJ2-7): KAGVTQTPRYLIKTRGQQVTLSCSPISGHRSVSWYQQTPGQGLQFLFEYFSETQRNKGNFPGRFSGRQFSNSRSEMNVSTLELGDSALYLCASSLFLAGSYEQYFGPGTRLTVT.

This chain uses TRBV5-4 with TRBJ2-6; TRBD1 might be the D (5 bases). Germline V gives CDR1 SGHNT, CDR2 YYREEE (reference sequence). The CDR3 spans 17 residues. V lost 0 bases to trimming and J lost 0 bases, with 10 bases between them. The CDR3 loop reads CASSLDRISSGANVLTF. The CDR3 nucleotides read TGTGCCAGCAGCTTGGACAGGATTAGCTCTGGGGCCAACGTCCTGACTTTC.

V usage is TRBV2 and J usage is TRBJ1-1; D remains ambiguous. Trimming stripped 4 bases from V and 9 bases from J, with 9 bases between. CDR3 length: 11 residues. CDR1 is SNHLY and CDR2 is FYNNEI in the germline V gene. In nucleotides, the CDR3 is TGTGCCAGCAGTGTCCGGGTTCAAGCTTTCTTT. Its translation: CASSVRVQAFF.

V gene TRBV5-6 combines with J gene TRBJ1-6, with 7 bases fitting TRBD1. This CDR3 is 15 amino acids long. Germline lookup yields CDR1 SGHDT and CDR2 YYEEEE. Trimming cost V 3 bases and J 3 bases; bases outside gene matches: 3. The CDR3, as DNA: TGTGCCAGCAGCTCCAGACAGGGCTATAATTCACCCCTCCACTTT. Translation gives CASSSRQGYNSPLHF.

CDR3 sequence (DNA): TGTGCCAGCAGTTACTCTTCAGGGTTGAACACTGAAGCTTTCTTT. Its translation is CASSYSSGLNTEAFF. The chain carries TRBV6-5 and TRBJ1-1; TRBD1 might be the D (5 bases). Germline V gene sequence: CDR1 MNHEY, CDR2 SVGAGI. This CDR3 region has 15 residues. V was cut by 0 bases and J by 0 bases, with 8 bases left in between.

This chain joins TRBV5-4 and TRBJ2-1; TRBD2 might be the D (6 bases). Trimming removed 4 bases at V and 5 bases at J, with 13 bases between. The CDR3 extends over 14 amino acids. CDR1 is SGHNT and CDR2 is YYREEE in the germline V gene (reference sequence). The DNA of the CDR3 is TGTGCCAGCAGCAGGGACTTTGAAAACAATGAGCAGTTCTTC. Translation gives CASSRDFENNEQFF.

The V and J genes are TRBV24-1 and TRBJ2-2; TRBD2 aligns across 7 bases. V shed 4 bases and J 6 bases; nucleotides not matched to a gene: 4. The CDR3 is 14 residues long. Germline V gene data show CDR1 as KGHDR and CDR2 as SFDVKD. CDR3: CATSDNRGAGELFF. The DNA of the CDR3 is TGTGCCACCAGTGACAACCGGGGGGCCGGGGAGCTGTTTTTT.

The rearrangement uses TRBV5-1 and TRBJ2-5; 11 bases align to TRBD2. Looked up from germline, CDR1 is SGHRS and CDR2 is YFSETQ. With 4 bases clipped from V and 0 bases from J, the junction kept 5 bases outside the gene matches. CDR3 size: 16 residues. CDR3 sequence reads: CASSPTSGMYQETQYF. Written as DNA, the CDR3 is TGCGCCAGCAGCCCGACTAGCGGGATGTACCAAGAGACCCAGTACTTC.

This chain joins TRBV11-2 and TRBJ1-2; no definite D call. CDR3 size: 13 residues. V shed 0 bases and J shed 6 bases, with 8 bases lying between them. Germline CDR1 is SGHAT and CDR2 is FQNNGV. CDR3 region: CASSLEEEDGYTF. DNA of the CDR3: TGTGCCAGCAGCTTAGAGGAGGAGGATGGCTACACCTTC.

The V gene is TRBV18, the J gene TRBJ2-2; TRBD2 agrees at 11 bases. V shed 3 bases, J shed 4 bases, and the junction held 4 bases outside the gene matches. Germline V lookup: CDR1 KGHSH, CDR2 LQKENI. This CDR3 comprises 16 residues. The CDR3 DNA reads TGTGCCAGCTCACCGGGACTAGCGGCTTTCACCGGGGAGCTGTTTTTT. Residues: CASSPGLAAFTGELFF.

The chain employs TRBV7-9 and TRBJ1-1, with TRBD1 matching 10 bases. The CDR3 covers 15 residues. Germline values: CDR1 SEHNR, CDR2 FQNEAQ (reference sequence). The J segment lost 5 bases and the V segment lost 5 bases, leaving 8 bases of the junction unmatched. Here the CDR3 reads CASSPTGGAGTEAFF. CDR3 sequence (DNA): TGTGCCAGCAGCCCGACAGGGGGCGCCGGGACTGAAGCTTTCTTT. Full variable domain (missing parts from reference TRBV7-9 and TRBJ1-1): DTGVSQNPRHKITKRGQNVTFRCDPISEHNRLYWYRQTLGQGPEFLTYFQNEAQLEKSRLLSDRFSAERPKGSFSTLEIQRTEQGDSAMYLCASSPTGGAGTEAFFGQGTRLTVV.

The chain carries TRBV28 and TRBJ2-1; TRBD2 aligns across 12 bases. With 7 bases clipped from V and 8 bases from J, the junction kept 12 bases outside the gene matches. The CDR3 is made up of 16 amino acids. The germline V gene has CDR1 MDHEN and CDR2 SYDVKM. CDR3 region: CASNRLAGGMSHEQFF. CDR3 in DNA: TGTGCCAGCAACCGTCTAGCGGGAGGGATGTCGCATGAGCAGTTCTTC.